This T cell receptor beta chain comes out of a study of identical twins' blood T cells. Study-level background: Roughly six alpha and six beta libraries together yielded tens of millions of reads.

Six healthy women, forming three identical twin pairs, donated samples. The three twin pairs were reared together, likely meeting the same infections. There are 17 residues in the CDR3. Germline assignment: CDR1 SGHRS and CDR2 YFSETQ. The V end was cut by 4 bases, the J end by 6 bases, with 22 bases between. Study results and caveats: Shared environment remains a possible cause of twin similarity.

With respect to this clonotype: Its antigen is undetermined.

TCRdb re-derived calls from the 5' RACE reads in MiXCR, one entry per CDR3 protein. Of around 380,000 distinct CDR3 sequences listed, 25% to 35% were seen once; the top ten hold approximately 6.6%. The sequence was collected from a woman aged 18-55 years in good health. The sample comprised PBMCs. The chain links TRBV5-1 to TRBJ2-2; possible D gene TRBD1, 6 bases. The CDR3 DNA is TGCGCCAGCAGCCGTTCCCCGCAGGGGCAACCACCCGGGGAGCTGTTTTTT. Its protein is CASSRSPQGQPPGELFF.